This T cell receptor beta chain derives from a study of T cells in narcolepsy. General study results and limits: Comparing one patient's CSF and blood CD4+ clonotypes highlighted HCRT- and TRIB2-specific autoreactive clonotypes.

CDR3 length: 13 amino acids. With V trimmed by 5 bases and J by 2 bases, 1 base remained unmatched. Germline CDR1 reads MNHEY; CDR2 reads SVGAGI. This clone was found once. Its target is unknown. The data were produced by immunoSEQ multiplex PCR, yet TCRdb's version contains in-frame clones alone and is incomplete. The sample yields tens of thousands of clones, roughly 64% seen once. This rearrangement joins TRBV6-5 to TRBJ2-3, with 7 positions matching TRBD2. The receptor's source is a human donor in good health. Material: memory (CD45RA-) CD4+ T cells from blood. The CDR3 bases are TGTGCCAGCAGTGGGGACTACACAGATACGCAGTATTTT. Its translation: CASSGDYTDTQYF.